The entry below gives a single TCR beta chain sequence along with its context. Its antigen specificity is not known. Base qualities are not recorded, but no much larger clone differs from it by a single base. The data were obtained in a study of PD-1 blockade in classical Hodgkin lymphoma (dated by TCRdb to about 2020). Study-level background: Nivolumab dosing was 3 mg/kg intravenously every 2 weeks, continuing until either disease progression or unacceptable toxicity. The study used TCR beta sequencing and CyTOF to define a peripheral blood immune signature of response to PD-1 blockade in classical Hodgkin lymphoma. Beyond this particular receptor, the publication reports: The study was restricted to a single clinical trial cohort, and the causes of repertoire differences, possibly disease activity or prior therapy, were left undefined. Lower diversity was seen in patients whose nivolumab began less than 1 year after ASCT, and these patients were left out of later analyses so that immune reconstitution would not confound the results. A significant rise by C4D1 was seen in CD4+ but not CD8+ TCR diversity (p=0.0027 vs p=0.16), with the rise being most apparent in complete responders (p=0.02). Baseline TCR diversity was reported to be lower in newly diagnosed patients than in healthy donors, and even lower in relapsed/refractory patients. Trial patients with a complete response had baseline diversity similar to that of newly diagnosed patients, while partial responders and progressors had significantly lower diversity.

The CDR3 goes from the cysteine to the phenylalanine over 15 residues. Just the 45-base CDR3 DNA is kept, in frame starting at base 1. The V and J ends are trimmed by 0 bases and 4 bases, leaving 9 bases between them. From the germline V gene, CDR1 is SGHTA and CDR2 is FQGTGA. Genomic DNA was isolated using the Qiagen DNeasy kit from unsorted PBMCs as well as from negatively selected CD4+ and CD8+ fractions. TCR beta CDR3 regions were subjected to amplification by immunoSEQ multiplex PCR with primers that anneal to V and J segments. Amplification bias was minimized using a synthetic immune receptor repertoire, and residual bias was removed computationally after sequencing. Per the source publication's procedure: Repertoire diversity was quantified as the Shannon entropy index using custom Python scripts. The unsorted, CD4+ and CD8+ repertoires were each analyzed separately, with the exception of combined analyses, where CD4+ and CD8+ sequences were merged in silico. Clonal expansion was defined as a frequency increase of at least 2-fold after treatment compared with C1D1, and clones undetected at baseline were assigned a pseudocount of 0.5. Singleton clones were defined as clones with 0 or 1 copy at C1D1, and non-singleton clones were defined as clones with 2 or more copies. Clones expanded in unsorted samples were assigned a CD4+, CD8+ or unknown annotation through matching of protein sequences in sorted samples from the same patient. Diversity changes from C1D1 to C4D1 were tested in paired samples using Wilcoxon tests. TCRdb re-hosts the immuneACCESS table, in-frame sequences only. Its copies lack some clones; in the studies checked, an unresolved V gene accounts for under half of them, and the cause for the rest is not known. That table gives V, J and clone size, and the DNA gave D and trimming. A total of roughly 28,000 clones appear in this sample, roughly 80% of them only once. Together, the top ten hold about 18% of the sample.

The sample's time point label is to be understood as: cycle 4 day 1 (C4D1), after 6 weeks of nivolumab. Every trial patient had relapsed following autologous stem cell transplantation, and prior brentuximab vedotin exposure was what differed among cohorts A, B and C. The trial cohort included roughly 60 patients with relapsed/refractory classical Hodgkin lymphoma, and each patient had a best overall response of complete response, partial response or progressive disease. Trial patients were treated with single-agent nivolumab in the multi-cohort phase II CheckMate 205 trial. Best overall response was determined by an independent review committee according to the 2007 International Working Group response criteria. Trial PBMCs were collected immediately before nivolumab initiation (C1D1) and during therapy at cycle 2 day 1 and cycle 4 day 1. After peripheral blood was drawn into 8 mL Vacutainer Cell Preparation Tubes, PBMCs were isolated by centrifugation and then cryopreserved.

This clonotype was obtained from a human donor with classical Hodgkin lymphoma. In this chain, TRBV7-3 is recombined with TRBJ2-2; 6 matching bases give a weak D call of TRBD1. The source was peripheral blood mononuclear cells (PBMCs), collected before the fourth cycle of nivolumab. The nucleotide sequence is TGTGCCAGCAGCTTAACAGGGGGTAGCACCGGGGAGCTGTTTTTT. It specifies CASSLTGGSTGELFF.